These 13 T cell receptor beta chains came from one sample sequenced in a study of T cells after yellow fever vaccination. TCRdb ran MiXCR on the 5' RACE reads and lists one entry per CDR3 protein. The sample lists about 240,000 distinct CDR3 sequences; 6% to 7.5% were seen once. This specimen consisted of CD4+ T cells sorted from PBMCs, obtained 15 days after the yellow fever booster vaccination. These receptors were collected from a man aged 25 to 40 who received the YFV17D yellow fever vaccine.

This clonotype was detected only a few times. V is TRBV28 and J is TRBJ1-1; D gene unclear. The CDR3 covers 15 residues. Germline V CDR1 and CDR2: MDHEN, SYDVKM. Trimming took off 3 bases at V and 1 base at J, with 12 bases between the two ends. Here the CDR3 reads CASSFFSVKNTEAFF. The CDR3 bases are TGTGCCAGCAGTTTTTTCTCCGTTAAGAACACTGAAGCTTTCTTT.

At least ten counts were recorded for this clonotype. The chain is built from TRBV27 and TRBJ2-1; TRBD1 aligns across 7 bases. The V and J ends lost 5 bases and 6 bases, in that order; junction bases with no gene match: 10. CDR1 is MNHEY, CDR2 SMNVEV, per germline (reference sequence). This CDR3 region has 15 residues. CDR3: CASSPLRGQFNEQFF. The CDR3 region has the DNA TGTGCCAGCAGTCCCCTTAGGGGGCAGTTCAATGAGCAGTTCTTC.

To note about this clonotype: One end of the junction is discordant with germline, which a read error may explain. This chain links TRBV5-4 with TRBJ2-1; 10 bases are a match to TRBD2. CDR1 SGHNT and CDR2 YYREEE come from the germline V gene (reference sequence). The CDR3 sequence is 15 residues long. The CDR3 sequence: CASSWGTSVYNEQLF. The CDR3 region has the DNA TGTGCCAGCAGCTGGGGGACTAGCGTCTACAATGAGCAGCTCTTC.

Only a few counts were recorded for this clonotype. The CDR3 coding sequence is TGTGCCAGCAGTACAATAGCGGGAAGCTCCTACGAGCAGTACTTC. Residues: CASSTIAGSSYEQYF. This chain joins TRBV6-2 or TRBV6-3 and TRBJ2-7; 8 bases agree with TRBD2. The CDR3 loop spans 15 amino acids. V shed 5 bases and J 0 bases; nucleotides not matched to a gene: 6. Per germline, CDR1 MNHEY and CDR2 SVGEGT.

The chain joins TRBV15 to TRBJ1-2; unclear D gene. From germline, CDR1 is LNHNV and CDR2 YYDKDF (reference sequence). The CDR3 is 13 amino acids. V was cut by 1 base and J by 8 bases, with 11 bases left in between. CDR3 sequence: CATSRGWSQGYTF. The CDR3, as DNA: TGTGCCACCAGCAGAGGGTGGTCCCAGGGCTACACCTTC.

The genes are TRBV10-1 and TRBJ2-2; the D call may be TRBD1 or TRBD2 (5 bases each). The CDR3 is 15 amino acids. Trimming stripped 4 bases from V and 2 bases from J, with 11 bases between. Germline V gene data show CDR1 as WNHNN and CDR2 as SYGVQD (reference sequence). The CDR3 DNA reads as TGCGCCAGCAGTGGCGGGCAGGGAAACACCGGGGAGCTGTTTTTT. It yields the protein CASSGGQGNTGELFF.

This clonotype was recorded a few times. One end of the junction is discordant with germline, which a read error may explain. CDR3 DNA sequence: TGTGCTAGCAGCTTAGGAGGGTCCGGGGAGCTGTTTTTT. This translates into CASSLGGSGELFF. The rearrangement joins TRBV7-7 to TRBJ2-2, with a possible D match to TRBD2 (6 bases). There are 13 residues in the CDR3. Germline lookup yields CDR1 SSHAT and CDR2 FNYEAQ (reference sequence).

Ten or more counts support this clonotype. The genes are TRBV28 and TRBJ2-7, with D possibly being TRBD1 or TRBD2 (6 bases each). V lost 7 bases and J 1 base, leaving 20 bases between the germline ends. The CDR3 is 16 residues long. The germline CDR1 and CDR2 sequences are MDHEN and SYDVKM. CDR3 sequence: CASTSFPGGASYEQYF. The CDR3 nucleotides are TGTGCCAGCACCTCCTTCCCCGGGGGCGCGTCCTACGAGCAGTACTTC.

As for this clonotype: Possible read error: a much larger clone is one base away. The CDR3 is CSSSSDLAELYAGELFF. The CDR3 bases are TGCTCCAGCAGCTCAGACCTAGCCGAACTCTATGCCGGGGAGCTGTTTTTT. The rearrangement uses TRBV4-3 and TRBJ2-2; D possibly corresponds to TRBD2 (5 bases). Germline values: CDR1 LGHNA, CDR2 YSLEER. The CDR3 has 17 amino acids.

This clonotype was detected a few times. This chain uses TRBV20-1 with TRBJ2-5, with 7 positions matching TRBD2. Per germline, CDR1 DFQATT and CDR2 SNEGSKA (reference sequence). V trimming: 2 bases; J trimming: 11 bases; junction bases outside the gene matches: 14. The CDR3 spans 14 residues. Here the CDR3 reads CSARQPPGLSIQYF. The DNA of the CDR3 is TGCAGTGCTAGACAGCCTCCGGGACTATCAATACAGTACTTC.

The table lists this clonotype with many counts. The V gene is TRBV5-1, the J gene TRBJ2-3; TRBD2 aligns across 13 bases. The CDR3 loop spans 18 amino acids. V dropped 4 bases and J dropped 2; count of bases not matched to a gene: 10. Germline CDR1 is SGHRS and CDR2 is YFSETQ. CDR3 bases: TGCGCCAGCAGCCTACGGACTAGCGGGAGCCCCCTCACAGATACGCAGTATTTT. As protein: CASSLRTSGSPLTDTQYF.

Many counts were recorded for this clonotype. J is TRBJ2-3 and V is TRBV20-1; TRBD2 matches 8 bases. Germline V lookup: CDR1 DFQATT, CDR2 SNEGSKA (reference sequence). Germline trimming cut 0 bases from V and 2 bases from J; bases unmatched to any gene: 16. This CDR3 contains 19 residues. CDR3: CSARDPSPAGLDHTDTQYF. For the CDR3, the DNA is TGCAGTGCTAGAGACCCCTCACCCGCGGGACTAGATCACACAGATACGCAGTATTTT.

This chain uses TRBV28 with TRBJ1-2; D call uncertain. Germline values: CDR1 MDHEN, CDR2 SYDVKM. Trimming removed 6 bases at V and 4 bases at J, with 12 bases between. CDR3 length: 13 residues. CDR3 protein: CASSLRPGYGYTF. The CDR3 DNA sequence: TGTGCCAGCAGCCTCCGTCCGGGCTATGGCTACACCTTC.